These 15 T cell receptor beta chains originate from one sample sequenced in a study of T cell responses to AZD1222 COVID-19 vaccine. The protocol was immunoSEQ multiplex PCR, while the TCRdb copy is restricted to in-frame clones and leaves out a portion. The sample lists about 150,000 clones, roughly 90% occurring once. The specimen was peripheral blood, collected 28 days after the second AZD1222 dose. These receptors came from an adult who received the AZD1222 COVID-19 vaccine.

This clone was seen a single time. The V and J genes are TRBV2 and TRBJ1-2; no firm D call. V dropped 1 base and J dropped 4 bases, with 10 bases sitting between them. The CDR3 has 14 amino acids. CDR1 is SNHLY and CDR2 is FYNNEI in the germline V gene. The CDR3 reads CASSEEAGFYGYTF. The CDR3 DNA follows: TGTGCCAGCAGTGAAGAGGCGGGGTTCTATGGCTACACCTTC. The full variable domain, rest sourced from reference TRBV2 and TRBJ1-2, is EPEVTQTPSHQVTQMGQEVILRCVPISNHLYFYWYRQILGQKVEFLVSFYNNEISEKSEIFDDQFSVERPDGSNFTLKIRSTKLEDSAMYFCASSEEAGFYGYTFGSGTRLTVV.

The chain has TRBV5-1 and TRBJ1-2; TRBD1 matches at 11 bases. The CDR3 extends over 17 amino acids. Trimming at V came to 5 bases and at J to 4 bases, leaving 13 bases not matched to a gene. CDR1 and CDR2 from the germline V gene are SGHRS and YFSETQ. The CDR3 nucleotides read TGCGCCAGCAGAGTCGCGAGTGGACAGGGGGCTTCCTATGGCTACACCTTC. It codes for CASRVASGQGASYGYTF.

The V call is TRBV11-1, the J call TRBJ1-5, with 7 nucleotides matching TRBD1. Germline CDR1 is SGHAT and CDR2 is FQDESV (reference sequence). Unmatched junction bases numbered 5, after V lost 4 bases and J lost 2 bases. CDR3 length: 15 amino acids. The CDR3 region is CASSSRQGGNQPQHF. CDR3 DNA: TGTGCCAGCAGCTCCCGACAGGGTGGCAATCAGCCCCAGCATTTT.

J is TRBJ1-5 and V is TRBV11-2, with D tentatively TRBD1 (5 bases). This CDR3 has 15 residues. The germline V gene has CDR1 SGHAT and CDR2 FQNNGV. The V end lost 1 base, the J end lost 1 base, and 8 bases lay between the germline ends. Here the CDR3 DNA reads TGTGCCAGCAGCTTAGGGCCAGGGAGCAATCAGCCCCAGCATTTT. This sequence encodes CASSLGPGSNQPQHF.

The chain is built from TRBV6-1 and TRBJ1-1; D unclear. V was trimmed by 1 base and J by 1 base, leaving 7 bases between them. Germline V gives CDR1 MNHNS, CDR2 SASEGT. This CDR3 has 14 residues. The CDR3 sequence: CASSEGSTNTEAFF. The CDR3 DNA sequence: TGTGCCAGCAGTGAAGGGAGCACGAACACTGAAGCTTTCTTT.

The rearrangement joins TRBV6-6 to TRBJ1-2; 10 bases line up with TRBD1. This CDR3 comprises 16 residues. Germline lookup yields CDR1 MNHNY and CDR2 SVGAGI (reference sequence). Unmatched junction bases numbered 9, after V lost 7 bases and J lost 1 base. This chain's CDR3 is CASIPDRGLNNYGYTF. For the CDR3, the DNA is TGTGCCAGCATTCCCGACAGGGGGCTAAATAACTATGGCTACACCTTC.

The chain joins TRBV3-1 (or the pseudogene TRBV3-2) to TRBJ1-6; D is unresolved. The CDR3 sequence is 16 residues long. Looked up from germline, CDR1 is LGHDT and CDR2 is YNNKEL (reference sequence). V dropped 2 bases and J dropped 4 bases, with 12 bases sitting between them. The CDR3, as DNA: TGTGCCAGCAGCCAAACCTTGGGCGTTTATAATTCACCCCTCCACTTT. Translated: CASSQTLGVYNSPLHF.

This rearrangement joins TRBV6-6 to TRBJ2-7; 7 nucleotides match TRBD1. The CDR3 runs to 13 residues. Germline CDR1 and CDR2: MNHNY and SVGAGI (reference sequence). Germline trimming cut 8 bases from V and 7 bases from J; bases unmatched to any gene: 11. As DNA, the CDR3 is TGTGCCAGCGACCAGGGGGTATCGGGGGAGCAGTACTTC. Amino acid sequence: CASDQGVSGEQYF.

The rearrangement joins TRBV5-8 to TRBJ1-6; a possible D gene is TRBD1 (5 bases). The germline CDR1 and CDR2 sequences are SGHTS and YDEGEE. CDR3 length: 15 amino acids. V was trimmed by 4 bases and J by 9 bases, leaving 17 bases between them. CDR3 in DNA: TGTGCCAGCAGCCAGGGACGCCGGTTCTCTTCACCCCTCCACTTT. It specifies CASSQGRRFSSPLHF. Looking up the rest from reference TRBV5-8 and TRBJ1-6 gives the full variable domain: EAGVTQSPTHLIKTRGQQATLRCSPISGHTSVYWYQQALGLGLQFLLWYDEGEERNRGNFPPRFSGRQFPNYSSELNVNALELEDSALYLCASSQGRRFSSPLHFGNGTRLTVT.

CDR3 coding DNA: TGTGCCAGCAGTGAACCGGGGCAGGGTAGTCTCAACTATGGCTACACCTTC. Protein: CASSEPGQGSLNYGYTF. V and J are TRBV2 and TRBJ1-2, with D perhaps TRBD1 (5 bases). Trimming shortened V by 2 bases and J by 2 bases, and 18 bases separated the two germline ends. This CDR3 has 17 residues. In germline, CDR1 is SNHLY, CDR2 FYNNEI.

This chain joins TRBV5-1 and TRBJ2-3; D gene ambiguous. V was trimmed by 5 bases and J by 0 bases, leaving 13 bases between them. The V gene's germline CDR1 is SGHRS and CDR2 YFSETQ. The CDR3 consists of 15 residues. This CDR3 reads CASRGQPSSTDTQYF. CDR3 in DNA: TGCGCCAGCAGGGGCCAGCCGTCTAGCACAGATACGCAGTATTTT.

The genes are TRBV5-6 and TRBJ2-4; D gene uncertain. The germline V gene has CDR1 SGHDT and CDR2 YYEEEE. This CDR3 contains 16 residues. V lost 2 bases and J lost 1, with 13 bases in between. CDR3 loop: CASSLIGLLAKNIQYF. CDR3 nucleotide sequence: TGTGCCAGCAGCTTAATCGGGTTGTTGGCCAAAAACATTCAGTACTTC.

In DNA form, the CDR3 reads TGTGCCAGCAGCTCAGGACAGCTGAATCAGCCCCAGCATTTT. This gives the protein CASSSGQLNQPQHF. The J gene is TRBJ1-5, the V gene TRBV13; a weak D match, TRBD1 (6 bases). The germline V and J ends were trimmed by 4 bases and 4 bases, with 11 bases remaining between them. This CDR3 is built from 14 residues. CDR1 and CDR2 (germline): PRHDT, FYEKMQ (reference sequence).

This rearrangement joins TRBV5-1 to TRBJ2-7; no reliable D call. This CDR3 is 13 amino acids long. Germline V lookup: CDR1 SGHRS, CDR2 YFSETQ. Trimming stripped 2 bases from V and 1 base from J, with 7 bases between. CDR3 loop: CASSFTESYEQYF. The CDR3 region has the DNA TGCGCCAGCAGCTTTACAGAATCCTACGAGCAGTACTTC.

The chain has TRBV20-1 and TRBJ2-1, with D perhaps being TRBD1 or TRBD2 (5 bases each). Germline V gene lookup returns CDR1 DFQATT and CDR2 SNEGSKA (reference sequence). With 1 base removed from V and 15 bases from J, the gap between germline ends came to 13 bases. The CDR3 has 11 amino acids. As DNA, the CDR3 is TGCAGTGCTAGAGCGGGACCGGCATCGTTCTTC. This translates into CSARAGPASFF.